This entry is about one TCR beta chain. Its antigen is not known. The sample originates from a study of cytomegalovirus exposure and HLA in healthy donors. Findings and caveats of the study: Being productive about 87% or about 30% of the time was typical of most TCR beta V segments in an earlier analysis. Most CMV-associated TCR beta chains appeared HLA-restricted in a later analysis. Later analysis identified several of the most significant clusters that appeared linked to common viral pathogens.

Nominal health characterized the donors when sampled, though unrecorded immune exposures were likely. The CDR3 extends over 18 amino acids. Germline-derived CDR1 and CDR2 are LGHNT and FRNRAP. After removal of 4 bases from V and 9 bases from J, the junction contained 17 bases not matched to a gene. PCR was performed using 60 Vbeta and 13 Jbeta primers. Profiling relied on immunoSEQ multiplex PCR, and the TCRdb table lists in-frame clones only, not all of them. The table records about 130,000 clones, around 80% of them present only once. The genes are TRBV12-5 and TRBJ2-5; 13 bases match TRBD2. The specimen sequenced was PBMCs. The sequence was obtained from a woman aged 25 to 39 in good health and CMV-seronegative. The CDR3 coding sequence is TGTGCTAGTGGTTCTTACATCTCGGGGGGGACTAGCGGGGAGGCCCAGTACTTC. This sequence encodes CASGSYISGGTSGEAQYF.